The 19 T cell receptor beta chains below all came from one sample that was sequenced in a study of Ad26.COV2.S vaccination and SARS-CoV-2 variants. Produced via immunoSEQ multiplex PCR; TCRdb's table is partial and in-frame only. Of roughly 400,000 clones listed, 80% to 95% are singletons. Indicated treatment: some 20 received Ad26.COV2.S at low or high dose, single or two shots; about 5 received placebo; per-sample allocation not given. Sampling occurred on day 63 after the first vaccine or placebo injection. This specimen consisted of peripheral blood, obtained in a trial of Ad26.COV2.S vaccine versus placebo. The receptors were sampled from a person between 18 and 60 years old who received the Ad26.COV2.S COVID-19 vaccine or a placebo.

J is TRBJ2-1 and V is TRBV19; D gene ambiguous. CDR1 and CDR2 from the germline V gene are LNHDA and SQIVND (reference sequence). This CDR3 has 15 residues. Deletions cut 3 bases from V and 8 bases from J, with 17 bases between. CDR3 DNA: TGTGCCAGTAGTATTTGGGCAATCGCCTGGGATGAGCAGTTCTTC. The encoded protein is CASSIWAIAWDEQFF.

V gene TRBV5-1 combines with J gene TRBJ2-2; D is unresolved. Germline CDR1 reads SGHRS; CDR2 reads YFSETQ. Trimming pared 4 bases from V and 0 bases from J, leaving 13 bases between. The CDR3 extends over 16 amino acids. CDR3 sequence (DNA): TGCGCCAGCAGCCTTCAGACAAACCCGAACACCGGGGAGCTGTTTTTT. Its protein product is CASSLQTNPNTGELFF. Complete variable domain (other parts from reference TRBV5-1 and TRBJ2-2): KAGVTQTPRYLIKTRGQQVTLSCSPISGHRSVSWYQQTPGQGLQFLFEYFSETQRNKGNFPGRFSGRQFSNSRSEMNVSTLELGDSALYLCASSLQTNPNTGELFFGEGSRLTVL.

This sequence joins TRBV7-2 and TRBJ2-5; D may be TRBD2 (7 bases). The V gene's germline CDR1 is SGHTA and CDR2 FQGNSA. The CDR3 length is 16 residues. V was pared by 5 bases and J by 2 bases, with 18 bases between. The CDR3 protein is CASSPGGRGLQETQYF. CDR3 nucleotide sequence: TGTGCCAGCAGCCCCGGGGGGCGGGGGCTACAAGAGACCCAGTACTTC.

The chain joins TRBV19 to TRBJ1-3; possible D gene TRBD1, 5 bases. Germline CDR1 and CDR2: LNHDA and SQIVND (reference sequence). V was shortened by 1 base and J by 4 bases, with 8 bases between the two germline ends. The CDR3 runs to 14 residues. CDR3 loop: CASSIARDGNTIYF. In DNA form, the CDR3 reads TGTGCCAGTAGTATAGCGCGGGACGGAAACACCATATATTTT. The full variable domain, its missing parts supplied by reference TRBV19 and TRBJ1-3, is DGGITQSPKYLFRKEGQNVTLSCEQNLNHDAMYWYRQDPGQGLRLIYYSQIVNDFQKGDIAEGYSVSREKKESFPLTVTSAQKNPTAFYLCASSIARDGNTIYFGEGSWLTVV.

The chain links TRBV7-2 to TRBJ2-5; D might be TRBD2 (5 bases). In germline, CDR1 is SGHTA, CDR2 FQGNSA. This CDR3 has 12 residues. The ends were cut back, 3 bases at V and 5 bases at J, with 7 bases in the middle. This CDR3 reads CASSFDYETQYF. CDR3 DNA: TGTGCCAGCAGCTTTGACTACGAGACCCAGTACTTC.

The genes are TRBV7-2 and TRBJ2-7, with TRBD1 matching 9 bases. With 5 bases clipped from V and 3 bases from J, the junction kept 11 bases outside the gene matches. Germline V lookup: CDR1 SGHTA, CDR2 FQGNSA. The CDR3 extends over 16 amino acids. CDR3 nucleotide sequence: TGTGCCAGCAGCGCTCCGGGACAGGGTGTTTTCTACGAGCAGTACTTC. Its protein product is CASSAPGQGVFYEQYF.

Written as DNA, the CDR3 is TGTGCCAGCAGCCAAGAGTATACTGGGAACAAAAACATTCAGTACTTC. Translation gives CASSQEYTGNKNIQYF. J is TRBJ2-4 and V is TRBV3-1 (or the pseudogene TRBV3-2); no clear D gene. The germline V and J ends were trimmed by 0 bases and 3 bases, with 12 bases remaining between them. There are 16 residues in the CDR3. Germline V gives CDR1 LGHDT, CDR2 YNNKEL (reference sequence).

The chain uses TRBV4-1 and TRBJ1-5; the match to TRBD1 covers 7 bases. J was trimmed by 3 bases and V by 1 base; bases with no gene match: 15. Germline-derived CDR1 and CDR2 are MGHRA and YSYEKL. The CDR3 contains 19 residues. CDR3 sequence: CASSQGTNQAGGFNQPQHF. The CDR3 coding sequence is TGCGCCAGCAGCCAAGGAACCAACCAGGCAGGGGGATTCAATCAGCCCCAGCATTTT.

The count of this clone is one. The rearrangement uses TRBV6-5 and TRBJ2-1; TRBD1 matches at 9 bases. Germline-derived CDR1 and CDR2 are MNHEY and SVGAGI. The CDR3 contains 14 residues. The junction had 6 bases not matched to a gene; V was cut back by 6 bases and J by 6 bases. CDR3 sequence (DNA): TGTGCCAGCAGACCGGGACAGGGTATCAATGAGCAGTTCTTC. It encodes CASRPGQGINEQFF.

This chain uses TRBV6-5 with TRBJ1-2, with TRBD1 as a possible D gene (5 bases). Trimming left V 7 bases short and J 4 bases short, with 13 bases between. CDR1 MNHEY and CDR2 SVGAGI come from the germline V gene. The CDR3 runs 13 residues. CDR3 protein: CASKRGAGYGYTF. CDR3 coding DNA: TGTGCCAGCAAGAGGGGCGCGGGCTATGGCTACACCTTC.

This clone was recorded once. Within the sample, other DNA sequences also encode this same CDR3. This chain joins TRBV19 and TRBJ2-7; 7 nucleotides align to TRBD2. The CDR3 has 13 residues. Looked up from germline, CDR1 is LNHDA and CDR2 is SQIVND (reference sequence). V lost 4 bases, J lost 3 bases, and 3 bases stayed unmatched. This chain's CDR3 is CASSTGLVYEQYF. The CDR3 DNA reads as TGTGCCAGTAGTACCGGACTAGTCTACGAGCAGTACTTC. The full variable domain, with the rest looked up from reference TRBV19 and TRBJ2-7, is DGGITQSPKYLFRKEGQNVTLSCEQNLNHDAMYWYRQDPGQGLRLIYYSQIVNDFQKGDIAEGYSVSREKKESFPLTVTSAQKNPTAFYLCASSTGLVYEQYFGPGTRLTVT.

The J gene is TRBJ2-5, the V gene TRBV5-6; 8 bases line up with TRBD1. This CDR3 spans 13 amino acids. V lost 4 bases to trimming and J lost 6 bases; unmatched junction nucleotides: 5. CDR1 is SGHDT, CDR2 YYEEEE, per germline. CDR3 protein: CASSVTGAKTQYF. CDR3 DNA sequence: TGTGCCAGCAGCGTGACAGGGGCGAAGACCCAGTACTTC.

The chain has TRBV6-2 or TRBV6-3 and TRBJ1-2; D gene unclear. The CDR3 sequence is 15 residues long. CDR1 and CDR2 (germline): MNHEY, SVGEGT. V lost 6 bases and J 2 bases, leaving 16 bases between the germline ends. The CDR3: CASSDAPVRNYGYTF. The CDR3 region has the DNA TGTGCCAGCAGCGACGCCCCCGTGAGGAACTATGGCTACACCTTC.

This chain links TRBV7-9 with TRBJ1-4; maybe TRBD1 (6 bases). The CDR3 is 17 amino acids. Germline CDR1 reads SEHNR; CDR2 reads FQNEAQ (reference sequence). V gave up 5 bases and J gave up 1 base, with 17 bases separating them. DNA for the CDR3: TGTGCCAGCAGCCATGACTTCGACAGGCGAACTAATGAAAAACTGTTTTTT. It yields the protein CASSHDFDRRTNEKLFF. Combining the CDR3 with reference TRBV7-9 and TRBJ1-4 gives the whole variable domain DTGVSQNPRHKITKRGQNVTFRCDPISEHNRLYWYRQTLGQGPEFLTYFQNEAQLEKSRLLSDRFSAERPKGSFSTLEIQRTEQGDSAMYLCASSHDFDRRTNEKLFFGSGTQLSVL.

The chain combines TRBV18 with TRBJ2-2, with D perhaps TRBD1 (5 bases). Trimming pared 2 bases from V and 6 bases from J, leaving 16 bases between. This CDR3 has 16 amino acids. Germline V gene data show CDR1 as KGHSH and CDR2 as LQKENI. CDR3 in DNA: TGTGCCAGCTCACCATCGCAGGGCTTAAAAGCCGGGGAGCTGTTTTTT. This gives the protein CASSPSQGLKAGELFF.

The V and J genes are TRBV11-2 and TRBJ2-5; D remains ambiguous. CDR3 length equals 14 residues. Germline V gene sequence: CDR1 SGHAT, CDR2 FQNNGV. V lost 0 bases and J 3 bases, leaving 8 bases between the germline ends. CDR3 in amino acids: CASSLETPEETQYF. For the CDR3, the DNA is TGTGCCAGCAGCTTAGAGACGCCGGAAGAGACCCAGTACTTC.

The chain recombines TRBV7-9 with TRBJ1-5; TRBD1 is a possible D gene (6 bases). The CDR3 is 15 residues long. Trimming cost V 4 bases and J 0 bases, with 10 bases left between them. The germline V gene encodes CDR1 SEHNR and CDR2 FQNEAQ (reference sequence). Here the CDR3 reads CASSSTGYSNQPQHF. The CDR3 DNA reads TGTGCCAGCAGCTCTACAGGGTATAGCAATCAGCCCCAGCATTTT.

The rearrangement uses TRBV19 and TRBJ1-5; the D gene is possibly TRBD1 (6 bases). CDR3 length equals 17 residues. The ends were cut back, 1 base at V and 0 bases at J, with 13 bases in the middle. Germline CDR1 is LNHDA and CDR2 is SQIVND (reference sequence). CDR3 region: CASSIVPGQFSNQPQHF. The CDR3 DNA reads as TGTGCCAGTAGTATAGTCCCAGGACAGTTTAGCAATCAGCCCCAGCATTTT.

The chain employs TRBV5-4 and TRBJ2-7, with 13 nucleotides matching TRBD2. The CDR3 runs 16 residues. Germline CDR1 is SGHNT and CDR2 is YYREEE (reference sequence). The trim removed 0 bases at V and 4 bases at J, leaving 4 bases unmatched. The CDR3 nucleotides are TGTGCCAGCAGCTTGGGCGGACTAGCGGGGGAGTACGAGCAGTACTTC. This sequence encodes CASSLGGLAGEYEQYF.